This T cell receptor beta chain emerged from a study of blood T cell repertoires in COVID-19. Study details: Donors in the United States, Italy and Spain gave samples during acute or convalescent COVID-19. From T cells, B-cell-depleted T cells, or PBMCs came the material, which was cDNA or gDNA.

Study processing details: For nucleated cells, counts were estimated from reference gene primer amplification. TCRdb's table, derived via immunoSEQ multiplex PCR, lists solely in-frame clones and lacks some. V, J and clone size derive from that table, while D and trimming were established from the DNA sequence. The sample includes 150,000 to 170,000 clones, roughly nine tenths of them seen just once. The CDR3 totals 16 residues. Germline assignment: CDR1 SGHTA and CDR2 FQGNSA. V gave up 6 bases and J gave up 1 base; unmatched junction bases: 7. The sample consisted of peripheral blood. The sequence came from a man aged 50 to 60 with acute or convalescent COVID-19. The chain is built from TRBV7-2 and TRBJ2-1; TRBD2 matches 9 bases. The CDR3 DNA sequence: TGTGCCAGCAGACTAGATCTAGCGGGATCCTACAATGAGCAGTTCTTC. It is translated as CASRLDLAGSYNEQFF.